This T cell receptor beta chain appears in the sequencing data of a study of vaccination and CD4 T cells after COVID-19. Overall study: Cultures designated as controls were supplied with a CEFX pool, an HIV-1 Nef pool, or no peptide. Broader study findings: SARS-CoV-2-reactive clonotypes showed a nonsignificant median rise from roughly 21 to 40.

On this clonotype: Antigen specificity is unknown.

Sample treatment: roughly ten-day PBMC culture with coronavirus spike peptide pools or control peptides (ViraFEST assay). After expanding antigen-specific T cells with peptide pools, ViraFEST sequenced their TCRs. This CDR3 is built from 15 residues. Germline CDR1 is MDHEN and CDR2 is SYDVKM. V lost 5 bases to trimming and J lost 5 bases, with 18 bases between them. The Oncomine TCR Beta short-read assay sequenced DNA from cultured CD4+ T cells. TCRdb reprocessed the PCR reads via MiXCR and lists one record per CDR3 protein. This sample carries about 15,000 distinct CDR3 sequences, about 70% of them seen once, and the ten largest clones take roughly 16%.

V and J are TRBV28 and TRBJ1-1; tentative D call: TRBD1 (5 bases). Material for sequencing was CD4+ T cells from blood, cultured in vitro. The clonotype was recovered from a human donor who had recovered from COVID-19. The CDR3 DNA follows: TGTGCCAGCAGTAAAATCCAGGGCCCAAGGACTGAAGCTTTCTTT. Its protein product is CASSKIQGPRTEAFF. Drawing the rest from reference TRBV28 and TRBJ1-1, the complete variable domain is DVKVTQSSRYLVKRTGEKVFLECVQDMDHENMFWYRQDPGLGLRLIYFSYDVKMKEKGDIPEGYSVSREKKERFSLILESASTNQTSMYLCASSKIQGPRTEAFFGQGTRLTVV.